Detailed here is one T cell receptor beta chain. This CDR3 comprises 14 residues. Trimming left V 4 bases short and J 3 bases short, with 9 bases between. CDR1 and CDR2 from the germline V gene are KGHDR and SFDVKD. Measured with immunoSEQ multiplex PCR; TCRdb has only the in-frame clones, and not every one. The sample lists about 94,000 clones, about four fifths occurring once. The data were obtained in a study of blood T cell repertoires in COVID-19. Study summary: T cells, B-cell-depleted T cells, or PBMCs provided the cDNA or gDNA that served as material.

This TCR was recovered from a man aged 55 to 70 with acute or convalescent COVID-19. The chain couples TRBV24-1 to TRBJ2-1; no definite D call. Sequenced: peripheral blood. This CDR3 is CATSDYSGYNEQFF. In DNA, the CDR3 is TGTGCCACCAGTGACTACTCAGGCTACAATGAGCAGTTCTTC.